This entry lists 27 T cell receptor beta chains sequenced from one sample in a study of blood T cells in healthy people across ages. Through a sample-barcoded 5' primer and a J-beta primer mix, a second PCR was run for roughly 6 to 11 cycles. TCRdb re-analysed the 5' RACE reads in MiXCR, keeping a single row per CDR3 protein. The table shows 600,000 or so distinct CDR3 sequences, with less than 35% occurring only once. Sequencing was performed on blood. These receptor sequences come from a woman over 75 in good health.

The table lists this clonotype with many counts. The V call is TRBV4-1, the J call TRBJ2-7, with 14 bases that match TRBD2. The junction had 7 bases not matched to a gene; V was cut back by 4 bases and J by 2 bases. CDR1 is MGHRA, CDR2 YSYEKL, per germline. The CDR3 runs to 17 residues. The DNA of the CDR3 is TGCGCCAGCAGCCGGTCGGGACTAGCGGGGGAGACCTACGAGCAGTACTTC. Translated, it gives CASSRSGLAGETYEQYF.

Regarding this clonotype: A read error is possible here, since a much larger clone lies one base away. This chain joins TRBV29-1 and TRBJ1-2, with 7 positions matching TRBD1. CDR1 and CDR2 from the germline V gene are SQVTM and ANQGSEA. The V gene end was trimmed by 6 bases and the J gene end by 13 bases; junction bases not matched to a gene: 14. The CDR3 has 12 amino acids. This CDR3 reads CSVATGLGQVTF. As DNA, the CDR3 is TGCAGCGTCGCGACAGGGCTCGGACAAGTCACCTTC.

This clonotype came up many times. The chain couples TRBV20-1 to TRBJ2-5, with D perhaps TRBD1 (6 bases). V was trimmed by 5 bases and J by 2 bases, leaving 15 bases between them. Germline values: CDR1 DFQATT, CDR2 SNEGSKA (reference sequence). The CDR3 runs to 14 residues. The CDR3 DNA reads TGCAGTGCTCCTGACTTCGACAGGCAAGAGACCCAGTACTTC. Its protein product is CSAPDFDRQETQYF.

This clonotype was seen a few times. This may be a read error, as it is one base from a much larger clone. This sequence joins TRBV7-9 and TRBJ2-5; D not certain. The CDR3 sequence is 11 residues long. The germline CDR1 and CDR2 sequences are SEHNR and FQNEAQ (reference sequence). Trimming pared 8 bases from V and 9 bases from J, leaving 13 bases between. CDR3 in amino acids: CASGAFEAQYF. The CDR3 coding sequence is TGTGCCAGCGGAGCCTTTGAGGCCCAGTACTTC. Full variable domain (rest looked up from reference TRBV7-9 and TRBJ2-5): DTGVSQNPRHKITKRGQNVTFRCDPISEHNRLYWYRQTLGQGPEFLTYFQNEAQLEKSRLLSDRFSAERPKGSFSTLEIQRTEQGDSAMYLCASGAFEAQYFGPGTRLLVL.

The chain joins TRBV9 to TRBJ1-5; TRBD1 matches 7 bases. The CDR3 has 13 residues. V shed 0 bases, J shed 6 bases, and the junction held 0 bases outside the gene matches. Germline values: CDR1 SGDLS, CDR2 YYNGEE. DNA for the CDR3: TGTGCCAGCAGCGTAGCAGGGGGTCAGCCCCAGCATTTT. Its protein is CASSVAGGQPQHF.

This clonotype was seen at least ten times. This CDR3 reads CASRLIGEQFF. The CDR3 DNA reads as TGTGCCAGCAGACTTATAGGAGAGCAGTTCTTC. The chain couples TRBV6-2 or TRBV6-3 to TRBJ2-1; D is unresolved. The germline gives CDR1 MNHEY, CDR2 SVGEGT. V shed 6 bases and J shed 10 bases, with 10 bases lying between them. CDR3 length: 11 residues.

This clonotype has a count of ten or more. CDR3 region: CASSLTGRLTGYTF. Here the CDR3 DNA reads TGTGCCAGCAGTTTGACCGGGCGACTTACTGGCTACACCTTC. The genes are TRBV6-5 and TRBJ1-2, with D uncertain. The CDR3 extends over 14 amino acids. Between the trimmed V and J ends, which lost 4 bases and 7 bases, there was a span of 16 bases. Germline V gene sequence: CDR1 MNHEY, CDR2 SVGAGI.

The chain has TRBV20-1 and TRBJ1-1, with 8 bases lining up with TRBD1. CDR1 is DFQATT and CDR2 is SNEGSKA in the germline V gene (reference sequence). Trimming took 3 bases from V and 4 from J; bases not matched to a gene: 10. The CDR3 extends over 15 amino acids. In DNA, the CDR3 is TGCAGTGCTAGTTACAGGGGGGGACCTCTCACTGAAGCTTTCTTT. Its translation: CSASYRGGPLTEAFF.

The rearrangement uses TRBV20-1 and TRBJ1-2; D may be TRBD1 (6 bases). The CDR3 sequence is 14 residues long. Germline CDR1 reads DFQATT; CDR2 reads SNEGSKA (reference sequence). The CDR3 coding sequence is TGCGGGGTCGGGACACCTCCCATCAACTATGGCTACACCTTC. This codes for CGVGTPPINYGYTF.

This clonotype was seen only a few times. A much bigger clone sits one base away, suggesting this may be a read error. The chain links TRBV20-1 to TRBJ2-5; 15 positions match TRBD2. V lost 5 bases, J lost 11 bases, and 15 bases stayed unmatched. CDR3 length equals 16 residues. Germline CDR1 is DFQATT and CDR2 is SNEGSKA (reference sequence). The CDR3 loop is CSAWTSGGAVYNEQYF. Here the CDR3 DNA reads TGCAGTGCTTGGACTAGCGGGGGGGCAGTGTACAATGAGCAGTACTTC.

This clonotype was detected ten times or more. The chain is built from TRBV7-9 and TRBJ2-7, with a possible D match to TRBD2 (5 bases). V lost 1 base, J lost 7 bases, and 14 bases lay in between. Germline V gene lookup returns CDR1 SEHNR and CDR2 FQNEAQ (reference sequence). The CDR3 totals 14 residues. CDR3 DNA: TGTGCCAGCAGCTTAGGGACTGGGCACGTTGAGCAGTACTTC. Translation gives CASSLGTGHVEQYF.

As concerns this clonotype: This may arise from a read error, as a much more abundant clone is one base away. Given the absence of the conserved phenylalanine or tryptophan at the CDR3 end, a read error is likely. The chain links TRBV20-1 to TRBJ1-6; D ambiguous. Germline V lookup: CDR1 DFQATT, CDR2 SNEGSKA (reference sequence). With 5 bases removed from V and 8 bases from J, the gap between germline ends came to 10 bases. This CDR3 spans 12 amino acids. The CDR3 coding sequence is TGCAGTGCTCATCTCGGCGATTCACCCCTCCACTGT. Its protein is CSAHLGDSPLHC.

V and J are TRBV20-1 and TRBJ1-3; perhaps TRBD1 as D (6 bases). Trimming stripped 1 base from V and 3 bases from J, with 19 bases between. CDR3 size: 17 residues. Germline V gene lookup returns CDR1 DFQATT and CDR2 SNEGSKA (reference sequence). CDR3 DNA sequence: TGCAGTGCTAGAGGGGCCGAGGGGGGGGCGGTTGGAAACACCATATATTTT. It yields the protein CSARGAEGGAVGNTIYF.

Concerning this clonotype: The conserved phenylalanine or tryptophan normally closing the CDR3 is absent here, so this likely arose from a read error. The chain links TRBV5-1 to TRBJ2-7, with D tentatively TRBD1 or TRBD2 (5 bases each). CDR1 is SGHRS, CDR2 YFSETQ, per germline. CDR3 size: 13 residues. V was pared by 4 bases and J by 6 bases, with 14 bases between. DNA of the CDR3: TGCGCCAGCAGCCACGGGGCTACCTGCGAGCAGTACTGC. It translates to CASSHGATCEQYC.

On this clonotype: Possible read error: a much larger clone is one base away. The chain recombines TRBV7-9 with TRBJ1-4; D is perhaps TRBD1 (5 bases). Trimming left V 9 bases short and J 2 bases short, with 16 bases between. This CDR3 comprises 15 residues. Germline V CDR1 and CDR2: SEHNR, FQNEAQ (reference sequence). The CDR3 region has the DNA TGTGCCAGAAGCCCGCGCCCAGGGACTAATGAAAAACTGTTTTTT. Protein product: CARSPRPGTNEKLFF.

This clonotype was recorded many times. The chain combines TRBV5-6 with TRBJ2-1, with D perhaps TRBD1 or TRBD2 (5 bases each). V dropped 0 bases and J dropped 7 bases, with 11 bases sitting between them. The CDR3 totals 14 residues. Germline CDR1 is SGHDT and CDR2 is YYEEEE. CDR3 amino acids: CASSLVEGLNEQFF. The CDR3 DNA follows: TGTGCCAGCAGCTTGGTAGAGGGGTTGAATGAGCAGTTCTTC. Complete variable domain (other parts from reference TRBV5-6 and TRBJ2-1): DAGVTQSPTHLIKTRGQQVTLRCSPKSGHDTVSWYQQALGQGPQFIFQYYEEEERQRGNFPDRFSGHQFPNYSSELNVNALLLGDSALYLCASSLVEGLNEQFFGPGTRLTVL.

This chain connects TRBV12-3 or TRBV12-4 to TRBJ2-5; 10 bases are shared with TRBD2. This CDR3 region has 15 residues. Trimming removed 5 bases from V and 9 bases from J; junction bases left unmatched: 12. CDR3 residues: CASSPFSRAGGPQYF. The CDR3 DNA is TGTGCCAGCAGTCCGTTCTCTAGAGCGGGGGGGCCCCAGTACTTC.

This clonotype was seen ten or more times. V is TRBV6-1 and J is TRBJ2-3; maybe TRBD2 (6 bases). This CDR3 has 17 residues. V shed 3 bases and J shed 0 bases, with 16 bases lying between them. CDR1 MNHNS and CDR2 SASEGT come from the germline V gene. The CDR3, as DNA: TGTGCCAGCAGTGAGGGGACTGGCGGGGAGAGCACAGATACGCAGTATTTT. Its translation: CASSEGTGGESTDTQYF.

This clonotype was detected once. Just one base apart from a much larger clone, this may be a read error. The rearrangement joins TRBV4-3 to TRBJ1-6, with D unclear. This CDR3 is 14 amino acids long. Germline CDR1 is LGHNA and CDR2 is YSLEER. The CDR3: CVSSRESYNSPLHF. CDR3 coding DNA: TGCGTCAGCAGCCGGGAGTCCTATAATTCACCCCTCCACTTT.

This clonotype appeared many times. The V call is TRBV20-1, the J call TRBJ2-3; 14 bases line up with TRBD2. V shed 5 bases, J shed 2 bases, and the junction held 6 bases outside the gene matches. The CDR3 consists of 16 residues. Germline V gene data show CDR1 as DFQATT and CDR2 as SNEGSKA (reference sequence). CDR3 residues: CSAPRTSGGFTDTQYF. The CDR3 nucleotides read TGCAGTGCTCCCCGGACTAGCGGGGGGTTCACAGATACGCAGTATTTT.

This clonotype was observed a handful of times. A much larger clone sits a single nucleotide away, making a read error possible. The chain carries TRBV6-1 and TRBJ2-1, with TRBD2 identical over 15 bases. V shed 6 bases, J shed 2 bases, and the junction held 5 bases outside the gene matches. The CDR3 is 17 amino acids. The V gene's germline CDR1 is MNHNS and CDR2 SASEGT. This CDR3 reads CASSLGLAGGTYNEQFF. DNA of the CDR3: TGTGCCAGCAGCCTCGGACTAGCGGGGGGGACCTACAATGAGCAGTTCTTC.

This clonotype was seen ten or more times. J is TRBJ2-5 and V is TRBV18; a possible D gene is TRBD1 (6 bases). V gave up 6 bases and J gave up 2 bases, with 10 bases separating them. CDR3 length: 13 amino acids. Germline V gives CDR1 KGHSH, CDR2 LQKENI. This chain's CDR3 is CASSTRGQETQYF. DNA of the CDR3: TGTGCCAGCTCGACGAGGGGGCAAGAGACCCAGTACTTC.

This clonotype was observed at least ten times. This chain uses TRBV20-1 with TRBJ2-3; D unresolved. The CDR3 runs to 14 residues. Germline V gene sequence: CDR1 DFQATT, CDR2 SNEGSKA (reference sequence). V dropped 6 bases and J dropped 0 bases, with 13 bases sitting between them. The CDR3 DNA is TGCAGTGCCAAAACCGACTCTAGCACAGATACGCAGTATTTT. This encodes CSAKTDSSTDTQYF.

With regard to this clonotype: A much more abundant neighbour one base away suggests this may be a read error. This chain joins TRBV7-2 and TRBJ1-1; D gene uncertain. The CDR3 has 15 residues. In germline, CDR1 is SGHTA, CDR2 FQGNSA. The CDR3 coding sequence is TGTGCCAGCGGCTTAGTGGGGAAGGGGAACACTGAAGCTTTCTTT. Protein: CASGLVGKGNTEAFF.

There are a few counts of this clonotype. The CDR3 loop is CASRAGGRLTDTQYF. For the CDR3, the DNA is TGCGCCAGCAGGGCCGGGGGGCGGCTCACAGATACGCAGTATTTT. V and J are TRBV5-1 and TRBJ2-3; tentatively, D is TRBD2 (7 bases). Germline V gene sequence: CDR1 SGHRS, CDR2 YFSETQ. The V end was cut by 5 bases, the J end by 2 bases, with 15 bases between. The CDR3 totals 15 residues.

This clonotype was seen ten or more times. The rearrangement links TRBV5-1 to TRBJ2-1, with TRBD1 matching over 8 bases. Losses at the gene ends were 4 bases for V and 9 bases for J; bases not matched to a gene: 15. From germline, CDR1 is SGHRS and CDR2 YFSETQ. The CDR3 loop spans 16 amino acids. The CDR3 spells CASSLIPGQVSVEQFF. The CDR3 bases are TGCGCCAGCAGCCTAATTCCGGGACAGGTCTCCGTTGAGCAGTTCTTC.

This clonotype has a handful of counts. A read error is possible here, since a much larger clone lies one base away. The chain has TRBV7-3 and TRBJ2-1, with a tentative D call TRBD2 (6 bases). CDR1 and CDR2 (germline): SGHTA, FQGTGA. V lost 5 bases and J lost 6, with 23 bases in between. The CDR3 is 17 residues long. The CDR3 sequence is CASSPQGRAGTPNEQFF. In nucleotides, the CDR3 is TGTGCCAGCAGCCCTCAAGGACGAGCGGGTACCCCCAATGAGCAGTTCTTC.